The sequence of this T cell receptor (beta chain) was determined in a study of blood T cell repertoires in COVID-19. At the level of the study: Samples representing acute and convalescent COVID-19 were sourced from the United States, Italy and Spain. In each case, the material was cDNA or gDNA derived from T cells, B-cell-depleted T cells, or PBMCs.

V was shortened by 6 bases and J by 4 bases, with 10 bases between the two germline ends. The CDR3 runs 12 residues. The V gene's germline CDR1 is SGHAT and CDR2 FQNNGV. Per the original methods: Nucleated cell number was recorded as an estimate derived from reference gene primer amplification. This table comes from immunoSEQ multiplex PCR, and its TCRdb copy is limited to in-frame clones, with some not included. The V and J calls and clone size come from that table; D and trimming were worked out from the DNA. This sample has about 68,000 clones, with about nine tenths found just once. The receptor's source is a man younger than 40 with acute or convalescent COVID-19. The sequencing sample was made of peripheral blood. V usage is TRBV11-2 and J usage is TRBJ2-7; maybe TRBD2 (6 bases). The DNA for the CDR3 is TGTGCCAGCAGTTTTGGAGGGTACGAGCAGTACTTC. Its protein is CASSFGGYEQYF.